The 22 T cell receptor beta chains reported below all come from one sample, sequenced in a study of blood T cell repertoires in COVID-19. The assay was immunoSEQ multiplex PCR, and TCRdb's table has in-frame clones only and misses some. The repertoire consists of roughly 180,000 clones, with 65% to 85% occurring once and the leading ten covering more than 4.5%. Input material: peripheral blood. All receptors come from a woman aged 25 to 39 with acute or convalescent COVID-19.

The table lists this clone with a few counts. The chain recombines TRBV19 with TRBJ1-5; 8 bases are shared with TRBD1. In germline, CDR1 is LNHDA, CDR2 SQIVND (reference sequence). V gave up 6 bases and J gave up 0 bases; unmatched junction bases: 10. CDR3 size: 17 residues. The CDR3 region is CASRRQGNPYSNQPQHF. The CDR3 bases are TGTGCCAGTAGACGACAGGGGAATCCCTATAGCAATCAGCCCCAGCATTTT.

This chain uses TRBV27 with TRBJ2-7; 7 bases match TRBD1. This CDR3 contains 14 residues. V lost 7 bases to trimming and J lost 3 bases; unmatched junction nucleotides: 9. CDR1 is MNHEY, CDR2 SMNVEV, per germline (reference sequence). CDR3 protein: CASKTLGQSYEQYF. For the CDR3, the DNA is TGTGCCAGCAAGACCTTGGGACAGAGCTACGAGCAGTACTTC.

The V and J genes are TRBV15 and TRBJ2-5, with 7 positions matching TRBD1. CDR3 length: 13 amino acids. With V trimmed by 6 bases and J by 1 base, 2 bases remained unmatched. Germline assignment: CDR1 LNHNV and CDR2 YYDKDF (reference sequence). CDR3 loop: CATRQGIQETQYF. CDR3 nucleotides: TGTGCCACCAGACAGGGGATCCAAGAGACCCAGTACTTC.

To note about this clone: One junction end does not reproduce the germline sequence, and a read error may be involved. V gene TRBV12-3 or TRBV12-4 combines with J gene TRBJ2-7; 10 nucleotides match TRBD1. CDR3 length equals 12 residues. The CDR3: CASSFGTGEPRF. As DNA, the CDR3 is TGTGCCAGCAGTTTTGGGACAGGGGAACCGCGCTTC.

The table lists this clone with a count of one. CDR3 in DNA: TGCGCCAGCAGCCAAGATCAGGCCTGGGAGCTGTTTTTT. Translating it yields CASSQDQAWELFF. The V call is TRBV4-3, the J call TRBJ2-2; D is unclear. Germline V gene data show CDR1 as LGHNA and CDR2 as YSLEER. This CDR3 comprises 13 residues. V was cut by 0 bases and J by 9 bases, with 8 bases left in between.

This rearrangement joins TRBV7-8 to TRBJ1-1; no definite D call. Germline V lookup: CDR1 SGHVS, CDR2 FQNEAQ. The CDR3 contains 14 residues. V lost 1 base and J 1 base, leaving 7 bases between the germline ends. The CDR3 reads CASSLVPTNTEAFF. The CDR3 bases are TGTGCCAGCAGCTTAGTGCCTACGAACACTGAAGCTTTCTTT.

The chain employs TRBV5-1 and TRBJ2-7, with TRBD1 matching over 9 bases. Germline trimming cut 2 bases from V and 5 bases from J; bases unmatched to any gene: 5. Looked up from germline, CDR1 is SGHRS and CDR2 is YFSETQ. This CDR3 is built from 14 residues. This CDR3 reads CASSFGTGTNEQYF. For the CDR3, the DNA is TGCGCCAGCAGCTTCGGGACAGGGACGAACGAGCAGTACTTC.

The chain combines TRBV18 with TRBJ2-3; D is ambiguous. Per germline, CDR1 KGHSH and CDR2 LQKENI. The V and J ends lost 3 bases and 1 base respectively, with 17 bases between them. This CDR3 contains 17 residues. The CDR3 DNA is TGTGCCAGCTCACCGATTAGTTCGTTCCGGGGCACAGATACGCAGTATTTT. Protein: CASSPISSFRGTDTQYF.

This clone turned up a few times. The J gene is TRBJ2-7, the V gene TRBV9; 11 positions agree with TRBD2. Germline trimming cut 2 bases from V and 6 bases from J; bases unmatched to any gene: 7. The CDR3 sequence is 15 residues long. Germline CDR1 SGDLS, CDR2 YYNGEE. The CDR3 nucleotides are TGTGCCAGCAGCGTTTTAGCGGGGGGGCCCAGCGAGCAGTACTTC. It codes for CASSVLAGGPSEQYF. Full variable domain (missing parts from reference TRBV9 and TRBJ2-7): DSGVTQTPKHLITATGQRVTLRCSPRSGDLSVYWYQQSLDQGLQFLIQYYNGEERAKGNILERFSAQQFPDLHSELNLSSLELGDSALYFCASSVLAGGPSEQYFGPGTRLTVT.

This clone came up once. The chain recombines TRBV7-9 with TRBJ1-5; TRBD1 agrees at 7 bases. Germline CDR1 reads SEHNR; CDR2 reads FQNEAQ (reference sequence). V gave up 5 bases and J gave up 3 bases; unmatched junction bases: 4. The CDR3 extends over 14 amino acids. Written as DNA, the CDR3 is TGTGCCAGCAGCCTAGACAGGGACAATCAGCCCCAGCATTTT. Translated: CASSLDRDNQPQHF.

This sequence joins TRBV7-9 and TRBJ2-7; 8 bases match TRBD1. Germline CDR1 and CDR2: SEHNR and FQNEAQ (reference sequence). Trimming cost V 5 bases and J 1 base; bases outside gene matches: 4. This CDR3 contains 14 residues. The CDR3, as DNA: TGTGCCAGCAGCCCGCACAGGGGGTCCTACGAGCAGTACTTC. As protein: CASSPHRGSYEQYF. The full variable domain, rest sourced from reference TRBV7-9 and TRBJ2-7, is DTGVSQNPRHKITKRGQNVTFRCDPISEHNRLYWYRQTLGQGPEFLTYFQNEAQLEKSRLLSDRFSAERPKGSFSTLEIQRTEQGDSAMYLCASSPHRGSYEQYFGPGTRLTVT.

The chain joins TRBV2 to TRBJ2-5; TRBD1 agrees at 10 bases. The trim removed 5 bases at V and 4 bases at J, leaving 4 bases unmatched. Germline-derived CDR1 and CDR2 are SNHLY and FYNNEI. The CDR3 runs 14 residues. For the CDR3, the DNA is TGTGCCAGCAGTACCGACAGGGGGCGAGAGACCCAGTACTTC. As protein: CASSTDRGRETQYF.

The genes are TRBV5-1 and TRBJ2-5; possible D gene TRBD2, 5 bases. Trimming pared 0 bases from V and 5 bases from J, leaving 5 bases between. The CDR3 sequence is 12 residues long. The germline gives CDR1 SGHRS, CDR2 YFSETQ. CDR3: CASSLVAETQYF. The CDR3 DNA is TGCGCCAGCAGCTTGGTAGCGGAGACCCAGTACTTC.

V gene TRBV30 combines with J gene TRBJ1-6; possibly TRBD1 for D (5 bases). V was clipped by 2 bases and J by 7 bases, with 12 bases between them. CDR3 size: 14 residues. Germline loops: CDR1 GTSNPN, CDR2 SVGIG (reference sequence). As DNA, the CDR3 is TGTGCCTGGAGTCCGGACACCAACAATTCACCCCTCCACTTT. This encodes CAWSPDTNNSPLHF.

This chain connects TRBV10-3 to TRBJ1-6; D unresolved. CDR1 and CDR2 (germline): ENHRY, SYGVKD. V was cut by 2 bases and J by 7 bases, with 12 bases left in between. The CDR3 covers 15 residues. CDR3 in amino acids: CAISEGGTENSPLHF. The CDR3 DNA follows: TGTGCCATCAGTGAGGGAGGCACTGAGAATTCACCCCTCCACTTT.

The chain uses TRBV5-4 and TRBJ2-7; D possibly corresponds to TRBD1 (7 bases). Germline V gene data show CDR1 as SGHNT and CDR2 as YYREEE (reference sequence). V lost 5 bases to trimming and J lost 4 bases, with 22 bases between them. This CDR3 spans 16 amino acids. The CDR3: CASSLSPGGGVYEQYF. The CDR3 DNA reads TGTGCCAGCAGTCTTTCTCCCGGAGGGGGCGTTTACGAGCAGTACTTC.

This sequence joins TRBV28 and TRBJ2-7; 7 bases are a match to TRBD1. Per the germline V gene, CDR1 is MDHEN and CDR2 is SYDVKM. The CDR3 is 14 residues long. The junction had 8 bases not matched to a gene; V was cut back by 4 bases and J by 5 bases. The CDR3 DNA reads as TGTGCCAGCAGTTCAGGGGGAAATTACCACGAGCAGTACTTC. Amino acids: CASSSGGNYHEQYF. Complete variable domain (other parts from reference TRBV28 and TRBJ2-7): DVKVTQSSRYLVKRTGEKVFLECVQDMDHENMFWYRQDPGLGLRLIYFSYDVKMKEKGDIPEGYSVSREKKERFSLILESASTNQTSMYLCASSSGGNYHEQYFGPGTRLTVT.

The CDR3 spells CASSLHAYEQYF. CDR3 coding DNA: TGTGCCAGCAGTTTACATGCCTACGAGCAGTACTTC. The rearrangement links TRBV12-3 or TRBV12-4 to TRBJ2-7, with D uncertain. CDR3 length: 12 amino acids. The ends were cut back, 2 bases at V and 2 bases at J, with 4 bases in the middle.

The chain links TRBV7-9 to TRBJ2-7; D is undetermined. This CDR3 contains 12 residues. Looked up from germline, CDR1 is SEHNR and CDR2 is FQNEAQ (reference sequence). The V end was cut by 1 base, the J end by 7 bases, with 8 bases between. In DNA form, the CDR3 reads TGTGCCAGCAGCTTAGGATCCGCGGAGCAGTACTTC. This translates into CASSLGSAEQYF. The entire variable domain, with the rest obtained from reference TRBV7-9 and TRBJ2-7, is as follows: DTGVSQNPRHKITKRGQNVTFRCDPISEHNRLYWYRQTLGQGPEFLTYFQNEAQLEKSRLLSDRFSAERPKGSFSTLEIQRTEQGDSAMYLCASSLGSAEQYFGPGTRLTVT.

This chain links TRBV28 with TRBJ2-2, with 7 bases that match TRBD1. V shed 3 bases and J 4 bases; nucleotides not matched to a gene: 5. CDR1 is MDHEN, CDR2 SYDVKM, per germline. The CDR3 runs 15 residues. CDR3 residues: CASSFPAGGTGELFF. CDR3 DNA: TGTGCCAGCAGTTTCCCGGCAGGGGGCACCGGGGAGCTGTTTTTT.

The chain combines TRBV7-2 with TRBJ2-2; TRBD1 is a possible D gene (6 bases). The germline V and J ends were trimmed by 3 bases and 4 bases, with 15 bases remaining between them. The CDR3 covers 16 residues. Germline V gives CDR1 SGHTA, CDR2 FQGNSA. CDR3 DNA: TGTGCCAGCAGCTTTGACAGGCCGGTCATCACCGGGGAGCTGTTTTTT. Residues: CASSFDRPVITGELFF.

The V call is TRBV7-2, the J call TRBJ2-5; D is uncertain. Germline loops: CDR1 SGHTA, CDR2 FQGNSA. Trimming removed 2 bases from V and 9 bases from J, with 19 bases in between. CDR3 length equals 15 residues. The CDR3 loop is CASSLLIRLDAAQYF. CDR3 nucleotides: TGTGCCAGCAGCTTATTGATCCGTCTCGACGCGGCCCAGTACTTC.